A single sample gave rise to the 3 T cell receptor beta chains below, sequenced in a study of regulatory T cells in long-lasting Graves disease. HTBI primers from iRepertoire and Arm-PCR of CDR3 regions yielded the TCR beta libraries. A single record per CDR3 protein comes from TCRdb applying MiXCR to the multiplex PCR reads. The data show under 500,000 distinct CDR3 sequences, with 15% to 20% seen just once and approximately 12% held by the top ten. Time point specified: newly diagnosed GD, antithyroid drugs for less than 3 months. There was RNA extracted from PBMCs, and the TCR library was made from it. This sample also appeared in a second study, on T cells in Graves' hyperthyroidism and ophthalmopathy.

Here the sequenced sample was peripheral blood mononuclear cells (PBMCs), taken at new diagnosis, from a patient treated with antithyroid drugs. Receptor source: a woman aged 25-40 years with Graves disease.

This clonotype was detected many times. The chain employs TRBV6-6 and TRBJ2-7, with 8 bases lining up with TRBD2. Germline CDR1 MNHNY, CDR2 SVGAGI (reference sequence). CDR3 length equals 15 residues. V trimming: 0 bases; J trimming: 4 bases; junction bases outside the gene matches: 5. The CDR3: CASSYSREATYEQYF. The CDR3 bases are TGTGCCAGCAGTTACTCGCGGGAGGCTACATACGAGCAGTACTTC.

The table lists this clonotype with a few counts. The rearrangement uses TRBV5-1 and TRBJ1-5, with D perhaps TRBD1 (5 bases). This CDR3 spans 13 amino acids. With 5 bases removed from V and 6 bases from J, the gap between germline ends came to 12 bases. Germline V lookup: CDR1 SGHRS, CDR2 YFSETQ. This CDR3 reads CASSPGTGQPQHF. Written as DNA, the CDR3 is TGCGCCAGCAGTCCGGGGACGGGTCAGCCCCAGCATTTT. Full variable domain (rest looked up from reference TRBV5-1 and TRBJ1-5): KAGVTQTPRYLIKTRGQQVTLSCSPISGHRSVSWYQQTPGQGLQFLFEYFSETQRNKGNFPGRFSGRQFSNSRSEMNVSTLELGDSALYLCASSPGTGQPQHFGDGTRLSIL.

This clonotype was observed many times. This chain connects TRBV5-8 to TRBJ1-1; tentatively, D is TRBD1 (6 bases). The CDR3 has 16 residues. Germline V gene lookup returns CDR1 SGHTS and CDR2 YDEGEE. Trimming removed 4 bases from V and 1 base from J, with 17 bases in between. DNA for the CDR3: TGTGCCAGCAGCAACGAAGGGAGGGGGTGGAACACTGAAGCTTTCTTT. Its translation: CASSNEGRGWNTEAFF.